The present T cell receptor beta chain was sequenced within a study of blood T cell repertoires in COVID-19. Whole-study context: The study drew acute and convalescent COVID-19 samples from the United States, Italy and Spain. From T cells, B-cell-depleted T cells, or PBMCs came the material, which was cDNA or gDNA.

This clone was detected only a few times. Original methodology: Reference gene primer amplification gave nucleated cell count estimates. The method was immunoSEQ multiplex PCR; TCRdb's version includes in-frame clones alone and lacks a portion of them. For V, J and clone size, that table is used; D and trimming come from the DNA. The table has 40,000 to 50,000 clones, approximately 85% seen once. Trimming took off 10 bases at V and 6 bases at J, with 15 bases between the two ends. The CDR3 is 13 amino acids. CDR1 and CDR2 from the germline V gene are SNHLY and FYNNEI. The sequenced material came from peripheral blood. The rearrangement uses TRBV2 and TRBJ2-2, with TRBD2 as a possible D gene (6 bases). The source of this sequence is a woman aged 55-70 years with acute or convalescent COVID-19. CDR3 DNA sequence: TGTGCCACCAGACTAGATACGGCCGGGGAGCTGTTTTTT. Translation: CATRLDTAGELFF. The full variable domain, rest sourced from reference TRBV2 and TRBJ2-2, is EPEVTQTPSHQVTQMGQEVILRCVPISNHLYFYWYRQILGQKVEFLVSFYNNEISEKSEIFDDQFSVERPDGSNFTLKIRSTKLEDSAMYFCATRLDTAGELFFGEGSRLTVL.